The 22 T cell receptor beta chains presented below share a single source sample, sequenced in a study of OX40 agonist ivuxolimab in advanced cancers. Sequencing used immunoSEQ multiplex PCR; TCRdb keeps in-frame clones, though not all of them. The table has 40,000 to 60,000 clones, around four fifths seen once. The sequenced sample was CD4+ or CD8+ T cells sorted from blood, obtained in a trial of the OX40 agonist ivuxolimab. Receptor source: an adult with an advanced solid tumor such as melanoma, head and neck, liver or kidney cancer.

Written as DNA, the CDR3 is TGCAGCGTTGAAGATCGGGGACAGGGACGGTACACCGGGGAGCTGTTTTTT. It encodes CSVEDRGQGRYTGELFF. V usage is TRBV29-1 and J usage is TRBJ2-2, with TRBD1 identical over 9 bases. J lost 3 bases, V lost 0 bases, and 8 bases had no gene match. Germline V CDR1 and CDR2: SQVTM, ANQGSEA. This CDR3 is 17 amino acids long.

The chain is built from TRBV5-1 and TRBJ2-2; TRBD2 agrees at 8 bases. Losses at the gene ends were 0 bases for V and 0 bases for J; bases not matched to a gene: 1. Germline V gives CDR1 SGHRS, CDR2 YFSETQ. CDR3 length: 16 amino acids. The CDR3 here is CASSLELAANTGELFF. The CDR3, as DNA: TGCGCCAGCAGCTTGGAACTAGCGGCGAACACCGGGGAGCTGTTTTTT.

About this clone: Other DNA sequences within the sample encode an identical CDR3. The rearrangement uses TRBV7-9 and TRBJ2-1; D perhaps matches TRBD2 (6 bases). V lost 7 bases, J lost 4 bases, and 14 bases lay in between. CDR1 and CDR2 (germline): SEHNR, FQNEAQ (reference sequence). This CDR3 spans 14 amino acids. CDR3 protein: CASTPGAGYNEQFF. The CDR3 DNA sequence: TGTGCCAGCACCCCAGGAGCGGGTTACAATGAGCAGTTCTTC.

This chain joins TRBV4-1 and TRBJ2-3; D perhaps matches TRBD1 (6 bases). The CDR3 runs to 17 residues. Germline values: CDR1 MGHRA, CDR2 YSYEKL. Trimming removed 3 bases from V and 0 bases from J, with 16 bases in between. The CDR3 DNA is TGCGCCAGCAGCCAGTCGGACAGAACAACTAGCACAGATACGCAGTATTTT. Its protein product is CASSQSDRTTSTDTQYF.

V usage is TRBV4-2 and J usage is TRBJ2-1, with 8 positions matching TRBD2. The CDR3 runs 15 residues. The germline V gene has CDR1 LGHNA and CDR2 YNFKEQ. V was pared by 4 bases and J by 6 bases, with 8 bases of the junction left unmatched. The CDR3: CASSRTGGLGNEQFF. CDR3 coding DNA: TGTGCCAGCAGCCGCACGGGAGGGCTAGGCAATGAGCAGTTCTTC.

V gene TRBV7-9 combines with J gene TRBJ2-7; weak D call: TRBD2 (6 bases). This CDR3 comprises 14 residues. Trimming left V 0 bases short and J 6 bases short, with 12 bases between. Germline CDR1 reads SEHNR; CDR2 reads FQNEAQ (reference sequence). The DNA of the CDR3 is TGTGCCAGCAGCTTAGCGGGAGGTTCAGGCGAGCAGTACTTC. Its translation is CASSLAGGSGEQYF. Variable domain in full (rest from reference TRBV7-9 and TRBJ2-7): DTGVSQNPRHKITKRGQNVTFRCDPISEHNRLYWYRQTLGQGPEFLTYFQNEAQLEKSRLLSDRFSAERPKGSFSTLEIQRTEQGDSAMYLCASSLAGGSGEQYFGPGTRLTVT.

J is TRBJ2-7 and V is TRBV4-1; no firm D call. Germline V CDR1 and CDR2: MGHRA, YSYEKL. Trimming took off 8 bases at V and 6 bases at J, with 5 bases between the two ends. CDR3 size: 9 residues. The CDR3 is CASGFEQYF. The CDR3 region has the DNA TGCGCCAGCGGGTTCGAGCAGTACTTC.

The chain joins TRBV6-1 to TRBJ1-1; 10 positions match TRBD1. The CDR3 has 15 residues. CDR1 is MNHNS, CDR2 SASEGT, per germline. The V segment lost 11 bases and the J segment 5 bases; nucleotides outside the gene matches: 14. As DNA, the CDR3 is TGTGCCCTCTTGGAGTATAGGACAGGGGGGACTGAAGCTTTCTTT. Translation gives CALLEYRTGGTEAFF.

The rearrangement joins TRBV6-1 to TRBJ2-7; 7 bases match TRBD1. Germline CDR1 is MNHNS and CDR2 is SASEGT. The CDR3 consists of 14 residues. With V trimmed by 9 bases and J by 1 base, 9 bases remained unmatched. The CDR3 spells CASTSGTASYEQYF. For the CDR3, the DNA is TGTGCCAGTACCTCCGGGACAGCATCCTACGAGCAGTACTTC.

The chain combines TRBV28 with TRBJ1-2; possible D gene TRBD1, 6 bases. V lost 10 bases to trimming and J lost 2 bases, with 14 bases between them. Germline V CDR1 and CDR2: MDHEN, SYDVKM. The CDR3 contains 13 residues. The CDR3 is CAIIDRRNYGYTF. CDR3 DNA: TGTGCCATTATAGACAGGAGGAACTATGGCTACACCTTC.

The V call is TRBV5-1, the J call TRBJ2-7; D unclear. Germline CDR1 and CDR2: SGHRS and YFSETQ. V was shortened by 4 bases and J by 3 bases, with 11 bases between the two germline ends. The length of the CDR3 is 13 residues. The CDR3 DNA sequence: TGCGCCAGCAGCAAAGACAAGGACTACGAGCAGTACTTC. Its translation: CASSKDKDYEQYF.

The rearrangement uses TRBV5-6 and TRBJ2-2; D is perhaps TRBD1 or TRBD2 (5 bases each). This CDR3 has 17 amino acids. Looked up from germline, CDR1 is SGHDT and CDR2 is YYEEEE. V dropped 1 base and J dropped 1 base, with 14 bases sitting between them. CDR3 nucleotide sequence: TGTGCCAGCAGCTTGTTAGGGGCGGGTCAGAACACCGGGGAGCTGTTTTTT. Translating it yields CASSLLGAGQNTGELFF.

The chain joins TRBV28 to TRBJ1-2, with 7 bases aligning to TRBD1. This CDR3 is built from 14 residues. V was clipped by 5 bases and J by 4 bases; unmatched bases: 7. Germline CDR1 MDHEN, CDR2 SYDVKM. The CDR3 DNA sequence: TGTGCCAGCAGTCTATCAGGGGGTCCCTATGGCTACACCTTC. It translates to CASSLSGGPYGYTF.

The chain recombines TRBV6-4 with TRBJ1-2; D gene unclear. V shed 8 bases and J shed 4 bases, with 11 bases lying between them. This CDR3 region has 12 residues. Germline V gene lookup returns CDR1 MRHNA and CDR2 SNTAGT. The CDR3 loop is CASRWVSYGYTF. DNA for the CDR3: TGTGCCAGCCGATGGGTCAGCTATGGCTACACCTTC.

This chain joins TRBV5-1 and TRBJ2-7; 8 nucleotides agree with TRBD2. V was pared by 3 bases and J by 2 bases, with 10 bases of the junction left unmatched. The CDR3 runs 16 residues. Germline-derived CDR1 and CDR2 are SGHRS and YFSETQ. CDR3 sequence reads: CASSWAPAGGTYEQYF. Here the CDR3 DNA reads TGCGCCAGCAGCTGGGCCCCCGCGGGAGGCACCTACGAGCAGTACTTC.

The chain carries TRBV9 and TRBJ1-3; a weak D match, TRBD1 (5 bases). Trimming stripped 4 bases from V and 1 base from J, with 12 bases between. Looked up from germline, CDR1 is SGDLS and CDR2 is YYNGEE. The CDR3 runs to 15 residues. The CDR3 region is CASSPTGTSGNTIYF. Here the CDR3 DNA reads TGTGCCAGCAGCCCGACCGGGACGTCTGGAAACACCATATATTTT.

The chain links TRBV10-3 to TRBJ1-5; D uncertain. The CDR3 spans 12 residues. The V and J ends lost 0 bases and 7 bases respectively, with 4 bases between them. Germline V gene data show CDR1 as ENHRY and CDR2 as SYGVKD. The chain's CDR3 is CAISESGQPQHF. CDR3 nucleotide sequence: TGTGCCATCAGTGAGTCGGGGCAGCCCCAGCATTTT.

The CDR3 loop is CASSVDGAGQPQHF. The CDR3 DNA sequence: TGTGCCAGCAGCGTAGATGGGGCCGGTCAGCCCCAGCATTTT. The rearrangement uses TRBV9 and TRBJ1-5; TRBD1 is a possible D gene (5 bases). Germline V gene sequence: CDR1 SGDLS, CDR2 YYNGEE. The CDR3 sequence is 14 residues long. Trimming stripped 0 bases from V and 6 bases from J, with 10 bases between.

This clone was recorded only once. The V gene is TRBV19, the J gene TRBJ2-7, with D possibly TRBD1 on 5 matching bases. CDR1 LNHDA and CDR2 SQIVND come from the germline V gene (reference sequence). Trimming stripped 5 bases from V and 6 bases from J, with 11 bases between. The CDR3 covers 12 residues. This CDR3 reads CASSGSQGEQYF. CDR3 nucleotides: TGTGCCAGTAGTGGTAGTCAGGGCGAGCAGTACTTC.

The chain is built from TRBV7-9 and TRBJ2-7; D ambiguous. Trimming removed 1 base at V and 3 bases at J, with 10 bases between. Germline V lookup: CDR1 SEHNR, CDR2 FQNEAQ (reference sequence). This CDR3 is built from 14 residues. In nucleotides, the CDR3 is TGTGCCAGCAGCTTAGACGCTCTAATCTACGAGCAGTACTTC. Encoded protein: CASSLDALIYEQYF.

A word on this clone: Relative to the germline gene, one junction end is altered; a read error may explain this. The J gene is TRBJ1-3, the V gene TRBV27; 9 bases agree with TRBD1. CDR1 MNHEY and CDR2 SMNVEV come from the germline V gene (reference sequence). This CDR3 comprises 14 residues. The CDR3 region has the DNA TGTGCCAGCAGTCTATCGGGACAGGGCTACACCATATATTTT. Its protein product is CASSLSGQGYTIYF.

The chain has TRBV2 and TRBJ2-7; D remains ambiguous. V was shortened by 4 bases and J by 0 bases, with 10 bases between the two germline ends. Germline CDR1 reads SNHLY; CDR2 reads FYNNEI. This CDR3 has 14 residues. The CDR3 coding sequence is TGTGCCAGCAGTGTCAGACTCCTCTCCTACGAGCAGTACTTC. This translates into CASSVRLLSYEQYF.